This T cell receptor beta chain was sequenced for a study of OX40 agonist ivuxolimab in advanced cancers. Looking at the study overall: Patients were treated with ivuxolimab, an agonistic anti-OX40 (CD134) antibody. Checkpoint inhibitors had been given previously to about 40% of patients. At just under 85% male, the cohort had a mean age of roughly 60 years, ranging from about 20 to 79.

The CDR3 runs 18 residues. Germline CDR1 reads SEHNR; CDR2 reads FQNEAQ (reference sequence). V trimming: 3 bases; J trimming: 8 bases; junction bases outside the gene matches: 14. Here immunoSEQ multiplex PCR was the method, and the copy in TCRdb shows in-frame clones only, minus some. The sample contains 23,000 or so clones, about 88% of which appear only once. The receptor's source is an adult with an advanced solid tumor such as melanoma, head and neck, liver or kidney cancer. Sequenced here: CD4+ or CD8+ T cells sorted from blood, sampled in a trial of the OX40 agonist ivuxolimab. The chain joins TRBV7-9 to TRBJ2-1, with TRBD2 matching over 12 bases. CDR3 loop: CASSFRRVTSGSFYEQFF. The CDR3 nucleotides are TGTGCCAGCAGCTTTCGGAGGGTGACTAGCGGGAGTTTTTATGAGCAGTTCTTC.